Listed below are T cell receptor beta chains from one sample, sequenced in a study of shared T cell receptors in the human thymus. Assay used: immunoSEQ multiplex PCR; TCRdb lists only in-frame clones, some missing. The repertoire holds almost 550,000 clones, with about 80% as singletons. The same data also contributed to another study, on human thymus T cells.

The specimen was thymocytes. These receptors were collected from a boy under two years old with a congenital heart defect. CDR3s include the opening cysteine and the closing phenylalanine or tryptophan. The D gene is left open where the match is weak. Clone size appears in some rows only: once, few, many, or a class for an expanded clone.

DNA,CDR3,J,D,V,size,length
TGTGCCAGCAGTCCCCCGGGACATTCCTACGAGCAGTACTTC,CASSPPGHSYEQYF,TRBJ2-7,.,TRBV6-5,.,14
TGTGCCAGCAGCCCGACTAATTCACACTTAGCTAACTATGGCTACACCTTC,CASSPTNSHLANYGYTF,TRBJ1-2,.,TRBV4-2,.,17
TGTGCCAGCAGCGTAGGGGCTAGCGGTTCAAAAACGCCGCAGTATTTT,CASSVGASGSKTPQYF,TRBJ2-3,TRBD2,TRBV13,.,16
TGTGCCAGCAGTGATGTGGTGGACATCGACGAGCAGTACTTC,CASSDVVDIDEQYF,TRBJ2-7,.,TRBV6-1,few,14
TGCGCCAGCAGCCAAGATGGGGCCGGGCCCCCAGGCGAGCAGTACTTC,CASSQDGAGPPGEQYF,TRBJ2-7,.,TRBV4-3,.,16
TGCGCCAGCAGCCCCCAGGGACTAGCGGTAGAGCAGTTCTTC,CASSPQGLAVEQFF,TRBJ2-1,TRBD2,TRBV4-3,.,14
TGTGCCAGCAGTTACGGAGGAACCACCTACGAGCAGTACTTC,CASSYGGTTYEQYF,TRBJ2-7,.,TRBV6-5,.,14
TGTGCCACCAGCAGAACTAAGCGGGAGGGCTTGAATGAGCAGTTCTTC,CATSRTKREGLNEQFF,TRBJ2-1,TRBD2,TRBV15,.,16
TGTGCCAGCAGTTATTCCGGACAGGACTATGGCTACACCTTC,CASSYSGQDYGYTF,TRBJ1-2,TRBD1,TRBV6-6,.,14
TGTGCCAGCAGTCGTCGTACAGGGGCGGAGGGCAATGAGCAGTTCTTC,CASSRRTGAEGNEQFF,TRBJ2-1,.,TRBV28,.,16
TGTGCCAGCAGCGTAGAGGAGGGCGGAGATACGCAGTATTTT,CASSVEEGGDTQYF,TRBJ2-3,.,TRBV9,.,14
TGTGCCAGCAGTGATAGGGGAAGTAGGACCGGGGAGCTGTTTTTT,CASSDRGSRTGELFF,TRBJ2-2,.,TRBV25-1,once,15
TGTGCCAGCCCCCTCGCCACTAGTTTAGCCAAAAACATTCAGTACTTC,CASPLATSLAKNIQYF,TRBJ2-4,.,TRBV27,.,16
TGTGCCAGCAGTTTATTGGTACAGACCAATTCACCCCTCCACTTT,CASSLLVQTNSPLHF,TRBJ1-6,.,TRBV27,.,15
TGTGCCAGTAGTACCCGGGACAGCCTTCGCACAGATACGCAGTATTTT,CASSTRDSLRTDTQYF,TRBJ2-3,TRBD1,TRBV19,.,16
TGTGCCAGCAGCCGCGGTGAGACCCAGTACTTC,CASSRGETQYF,TRBJ2-5,.,TRBV11-3,.,11
TGTGCCAGCAGCTCGGTCCACAATGAGCAGTTCTTC,CASSSVHNEQFF,TRBJ2-1,.,TRBV7-8,.,12
TGTGCCAGCAGCTTACATACGGGAGGCGGCGAGCAGTACTTC,CASSLHTGGGEQYF,TRBJ2-7,TRBD2,TRBV5-4,once,14
TGTGCCATCAGTGACCGAGCAGGCCGGGGTCAGCCCCAGCATTTT,CAISDRAGRGQPQHF,TRBJ1-5,.,TRBV10-3,.,15
TGTGCCAGCAGCCCAAAAACAGGGTGGACTGAAGCTTTCTTT,CASSPKTGWTEAFF,TRBJ1-1,.,TRBV11-1,.,14
TGTGCCAGCAGTTACTCGATGGGGGGACTTGCTTATGAGCAGTTCTTC,CASSYSMGGLAYEQFF,TRBJ2-1,.,TRBV6-5,.,16
TGTGCCTGGAGTCCGGGCGGGAGGGATGACAATGAGCAGTTCTTC,CAWSPGGRDDNEQFF,TRBJ2-1,TRBD2,TRBV30,.,15